The 26 T cell receptor beta chains presented below share a single source sample, sequenced in a study of blood T cells in healthy people across ages. Primed by a sample-barcoded 5' primer and a J-beta primer mix, a second PCR proceeded for about 6 to 12 cycles. TCRdb re-called the 5' RACE reads through MiXCR, storing one row per CDR3 protein. The sample lists more than 900,000 distinct CDR3 sequences, 29% occurring once. These same records also appear under a second study, on T cells of mothers and their children.

Sequencing input: blood. The receptors here all came from a woman aged 35 to 49 in good health.

The V gene is TRBV4-2, the J gene TRBJ2-1; maybe TRBD2 (5 bases). This CDR3 has 15 residues. V lost 4 bases to trimming and J lost 1 base, with 11 bases between them. Germline CDR1 LGHNA, CDR2 YNFKEQ. CDR3 sequence: CASSRQSGSYNEQFF. DNA for the CDR3: TGTGCCAGCAGCCGTCAATCGGGGTCCTACAATGAGCAGTTCTTC.

This clonotype was seen repeatedly, ten times or more. This chain uses TRBV10-2 with TRBJ2-7; D may correspond to TRBD1 or TRBD2 (5 bases each). Germline V lookup: CDR1 WSHSY, CDR2 SAAADI. This CDR3 is built from 14 residues. The ends were cut back, 6 bases at V and 2 bases at J, with 14 bases in the middle. The CDR3 reads CASRIGTDAYEQYF. The DNA of the CDR3 is TGCGCCAGCAGGATAGGGACGGACGCCTACGAGCAGTACTTC.

Concerning this clonotype itself: A single base separates this from a much larger clone, so it may be a read error. The V gene is TRBV20-1, the J gene TRBJ2-3; TRBD2 matches at 9 bases. The V gene end was trimmed by 2 bases and the J gene end by 3 bases; junction bases not matched to a gene: 3. Germline lookup yields CDR1 DFQATT and CDR2 SNEGSKA (reference sequence). The CDR3 extends over 14 amino acids. The CDR3 is CSARLAGWTDTQYF. CDR3 DNA sequence: TGCAGTGCTAGACTAGCGGGGTGGACAGATACGCAGTATTTT.

This chain links TRBV12-3 or TRBV12-4 with TRBJ2-5; TRBD2 aligns across 10 bases. The V gene end was trimmed by 6 bases and the J gene end by 2 bases; junction bases not matched to a gene: 3. This CDR3 is built from 14 residues. This CDR3 is CASRVTSGQETQYF. The CDR3 DNA sequence: TGTGCCAGCAGGGTGACTAGCGGGCAAGAGACCCAGTACTTC.

This clonotype was seen repeatedly, ten times or more. The gene calls are TRBV5-1 and TRBJ1-4; D not certain. V lost 0 bases to trimming and J lost 0 bases, with 3 bases between them. The CDR3 is made up of 14 amino acids. Per the germline V gene, CDR1 is SGHRS and CDR2 is YFSETQ. As DNA, the CDR3 is TGCGCCAGCAGCTTGGCTTCAACTAATGAAAAACTGTTTTTT. This sequence encodes CASSLASTNEKLFF.

This clonotype was counted at least ten times. The chain uses TRBV19 and TRBJ2-1, with 7 bases identical to TRBD1. The J segment lost 5 bases and the V segment lost 4 bases, leaving 5 bases of the junction unmatched. In germline, CDR1 is LNHDA, CDR2 SQIVND (reference sequence). The CDR3 contains 14 residues. CDR3 residues: CASSNRGPNNEQFF. The CDR3 coding sequence is TGTGCCAGTAGTAACAGGGGACCCAACAATGAGCAGTTCTTC.

This clonotype has a handful of counts. V is TRBV5-1 and J is TRBJ2-1; D is tentatively TRBD1 or TRBD2 (6 bases each). Germline V gives CDR1 SGHRS, CDR2 YFSETQ. The V gene lost 4 bases and the J gene lost 7 bases, with 18 bases spanning the gap. The CDR3 loop spans 15 amino acids. The CDR3 region has the DNA TGCGCCAGCAGCCCCCGGGGGCCCAGTGGGAATGAGCAGTTCTTC. Residues: CASSPRGPSGNEQFF.

Concerning this clonotype: One end of the junction varies from germline; a read error may be responsible. The V gene is TRBV28, the J gene TRBJ2-2; D may be TRBD2 (6 bases). Looked up from germline, CDR1 is MDHEN and CDR2 is SYDVKM. The CDR3 sequence is 15 residues long. In DNA form, the CDR3 reads TGTGCCAGCAGGAAGAGTGGAGCGGGCACCGGGGGGCTGTTTTTT. It specifies CASRKSGAGTGGLFF. Combining the CDR3 with reference TRBV28 and TRBJ2-2 gives the whole variable domain DVKVTQSSRYLVKRTGEKVFLECVQDMDHENMFWYRQDPGLGLRLIYFSYDVKMKEKGDIPEGYSVSREKKERFSLILESASTNQTSMYLCASRKSGAGTGGLFFGEGSRLTVL.

V is TRBV19 and J is TRBJ2-7; D is perhaps TRBD2 (6 bases). Germline CDR1 and CDR2: LNHDA and SQIVND (reference sequence). V was shortened by 6 bases and J by 7 bases, with 16 bases between the two germline ends. The CDR3 covers 13 residues. The CDR3 DNA reads as TGTGCCAGTAGCCCCCGGGACTTGAGGGAGCAGTACTTC. It encodes CASSPRDLREQYF. The full variable domain, completed using reference TRBV19 and TRBJ2-7, is DGGITQSPKYLFRKEGQNVTLSCEQNLNHDAMYWYRQDPGQGLRLIYYSQIVNDFQKGDIAEGYSVSREKKESFPLTVTSAQKNPTAFYLCASSPRDLREQYFGPGTRLTVT.

Many counts were recorded for this clonotype. The V call is TRBV29-1, the J call TRBJ2-1; 7 nucleotides agree with TRBD1. This CDR3 comprises 16 residues. Germline CDR1 SQVTM, CDR2 ANQGSEA. Germline trimming cut 0 bases from V and 2 bases from J; bases unmatched to any gene: 7. CDR3 in amino acids: CSVEDFGTAPYNEQFF. CDR3 nucleotides: TGCAGCGTTGAAGACTTCGGGACAGCCCCCTACAATGAGCAGTTCTTC.

This clonotype was counted a few times. The rearrangement links TRBV11-1 to TRBJ1-2; D uncertain. This CDR3 is 14 amino acids long. In germline, CDR1 is SGHAT, CDR2 FQDESV (reference sequence). V was cut by 1 base and J by 6 bases, with 12 bases left in between. CDR3 DNA sequence: TGTGCCAGCAGCTTAGGAGGCGCCCGCGATGGCTACACCTTC. It specifies CASSLGGARDGYTF.

This clonotype appeared a few times. The V gene is TRBV29-1, the J gene TRBJ2-3, with D tentatively TRBD1 (6 bases). The germline CDR1 and CDR2 sequences are SQVTM and ANQGSEA. CDR3 length: 14 amino acids. Trimming took 8 bases from V and 9 from J, leaving 24 bases between them. The CDR3 loop reads CSLLQGRQKWTQYF. In nucleotides, the CDR3 is TGCAGCCTATTACAGGGCCGGCAGAAATGGACGCAGTATTTT.

The chain couples TRBV7-8 to TRBJ1-4; 9 positions match TRBD1. The CDR3 is made up of 15 amino acids. Germline V gene lookup returns CDR1 SGHVS and CDR2 FQNEAQ. V trimming: 5 bases; J trimming: 5 bases; junction bases outside the gene matches: 6. This chain's CDR3 is CASSQFDRGNEKLFF. The CDR3 DNA follows: TGTGCCAGCAGCCAATTTGACAGGGGGAATGAAAAACTGTTTTTT.

Comments on this clonotype: One base away lies a much larger clone, so this may be a sequencing read error. The V gene is TRBV12-3 or TRBV12-4, the J gene TRBJ2-7; 11 bases match TRBD1. The CDR3 runs to 18 residues. J was trimmed by 0 bases and V by 7 bases; bases with no gene match: 14. The CDR3 DNA reads as TGTGCCAGCAACCTAGCGTTGGTCGGGACAGGGGGCTCCTACGAGCAGTACTTC. This gives the protein CASNLALVGTGGSYEQYF.

The CDR3 DNA reads TGCGCCAGCAGCTTATGGGAGGGCGGCAACACAGATACGCAGTATTTT. Its protein product is CASSLWEGGNTDTQYF. This rearrangement joins TRBV5-1 to TRBJ2-3, with 7 positions matching TRBD2. CDR3 length: 16 residues. V was pared by 2 bases and J by 2 bases, with 8 bases of the junction left unmatched. CDR1 and CDR2 from the germline V gene are SGHRS and YFSETQ.

Turning to this clonotype: The germline gene is not matched at one end of the junction; a read error may be the cause. The J gene is TRBJ1-2, the V gene TRBV5-1; D is possibly TRBD1 (6 bases). The CDR3 length is 15 residues. Germline assignment: CDR1 SGHRS and CDR2 YFSETQ. The DNA of the CDR3 is TGCGCCAGCATCCCCAACGCGGGGGCTGTTGAAGGCTGCACCTTC. Amino acids: CASIPNAGAVEGCTF.

V usage is TRBV7-9 and J usage is TRBJ2-1; 8 bases agree with TRBD1. The CDR3 is made up of 16 amino acids. After removal of 5 bases from V and 2 bases from J, the junction contained 8 bases not matched to a gene. Germline V gives CDR1 SEHNR, CDR2 FQNEAQ (reference sequence). CDR3 amino acids: CASSRADRVAYNEQFF. Here the CDR3 DNA reads TGTGCCAGCAGCAGGGCGGACAGGGTAGCCTACAATGAGCAGTTCTTC.

The J gene is TRBJ1-2, the V gene TRBV5-6; the D gene is possibly TRBD1 (5 bases). V gave up 6 bases and J gave up 1 base, with 13 bases separating them. The CDR3 contains 14 residues. CDR1 is SGHDT and CDR2 is YYEEEE in the germline V gene. Here the CDR3 reads CASNLPGGNYGYTF. CDR3 in DNA: TGTGCCAGCAACCTCCCCGGGGGTAACTATGGCTACACCTTC.

This clonotype was seen ten or more times. Written as DNA, the CDR3 is TGTGCCAGTAGCATGGACATCTCCTACGAGCAGTACTTC. Translation gives CASSMDISYEQYF. The chain carries TRBV19 and TRBJ2-7, with D possibly matching TRBD1 (5 bases). The CDR3 length is 13 residues. Trimming took off 6 bases at V and 0 bases at J, with 9 bases between the two ends. The germline gives CDR1 LNHDA, CDR2 SQIVND (reference sequence).

This clonotype was recorded at least ten times. This chain's CDR3 is CSVDGGGLGETQYF. CDR3 coding DNA: TGCAGCGTTGACGGCGGGGGGCTTGGCGAGACCCAGTACTTC. V gene TRBV29-1 combines with J gene TRBJ2-5; TRBD2 agrees at 8 bases. This CDR3 is 14 amino acids long. The germline V gene has CDR1 SQVTM and CDR2 ANQGSEA. V dropped 3 bases and J dropped 5; count of bases not matched to a gene: 8.

There are many counts of this clonotype. The chain couples TRBV7-9 to TRBJ2-7; the match to TRBD2 covers 7 bases. Germline lookup yields CDR1 SEHNR and CDR2 FQNEAQ (reference sequence). This CDR3 comprises 13 residues. V dropped 4 bases and J dropped 5; count of bases not matched to a gene: 5. CDR3 residues: CASSSAGVDEQYF. The CDR3 DNA follows: TGTGCCAGCAGCTCGGCGGGGGTCGACGAGCAGTACTTC.

In this sample, this clonotype turned up a few times. V gene TRBV9 combines with J gene TRBJ2-4; D is possibly TRBD1 (6 bases). The assigned J gene may be wrong: the sequence end matches TRBJ2-5 better. The CDR3 consists of 12 residues. Germline V lookup: CDR1 SGDLS, CDR2 YYNGEE. In DNA form, the CDR3 reads TGTGCCAGCAGCCAACAGGGAGAGACCCAGTACTTC. This codes for CASSQQGETQYF.

About this clonotype: A much more abundant neighbour one base away suggests this may be a read error. The chain combines TRBV28 with TRBJ2-5; D unresolved. The last part of the DNA fits TRBJ2-7 better; the J call may be wrong. The CDR3 totals 11 residues. The germline CDR1 and CDR2 sequences are MDHEN and SYDVKM. CDR3 bases: TGTGCCTGCACCGACTGGGGCGAGCAGTACTTC. This sequence encodes CACTDWGEQYF.

V is TRBV28 and J is TRBJ1-2; the D is unclear. CDR1 and CDR2 from the germline V gene are MDHEN and SYDVKM. Between the trimmed V and J ends, which lost 2 bases and 8 bases, there was a span of 12 bases. This CDR3 has 13 amino acids. DNA of the CDR3: TGTGCCAGCAGTTTAAGGCAGTATCGGGGCTACACCTTC. It yields the protein CASSLRQYRGYTF.

This clonotype was recorded only once. J is TRBJ1-3 and V is TRBV29-1; D gene uncertain. Trimming removed 0 bases from V and 0 bases from J, with 12 bases in between. This CDR3 comprises 16 residues. Germline V gene data show CDR1 as SQVTM and CDR2 as ANQGSEA. CDR3 sequence: CSVEDLDPSSGNTIYF. The DNA for the CDR3 is TGCAGCGTTGAAGATCTAGACCCAAGCTCTGGAAACACCATATATTTT.

The rearrangement uses TRBV6-5 and TRBJ2-3; D not certain. CDR3 length: 14 residues. V was pared by 4 bases and J by 14 bases, with 22 bases between. Germline V gene sequence: CDR1 MNHEY, CDR2 SVGAGI. The CDR3 protein is CASSSDLGTLRAYF. In DNA, the CDR3 is TGTGCCAGCAGTTCCGATTTGGGTACGCTAAGAGCGTATTTT.